This note documents a single T cell receptor beta chain sequence. Its antigen remains undetermined. The input lacks base qualities; no much larger clone sits a single base away. The entry originates in a study of control samples from healthy donors and cancer patients (dated by TCRdb to the early 2020s). Receptors were amplified or captured by the immunoSEQ multiplex PCR assay. As stored in TCRdb, this immuneACCESS dataset retains in-frame rearrangements with V and J assigned. A fraction of the clones does not appear; measured against another copy, unresolved V genes explain less than half of the discrepancy, and the remainder lacks a known reason. In this sample the table shows roughly 52,000 clones, roughly 96% of which occur a single time. Of the sample, 2.4% falls within the top ten clones. The germline V gene (reference sequence) specifies SGHKS as CDR1 and YYEKEE as CDR2. V ends up 2 bases short and J 0 bases short, with an unmatched junction base count of 9. The CDR3 holds 18 amino acids from the cysteine to the phenylalanine. Kept here is only the CDR3 DNA, which spans 54 bases and is read in frame from base 1.

Sample: blood. The origin of this receptor is a man aged 30 to 39 in good health. Recombination joined TRBV5-5 with TRBJ1-4; TRBD1 lines up with 8 middle nucleotides. CDR3 protein: CASSFRQGLWATNEKLFF. The DNA is as follows: TGTGCCAGCAGCTTCCGACAGGGGCTCTGGGCAACTAATGAAAAACTGTTTTTT.